This T cell receptor beta chain was found in a study of blood T cell repertoires in COVID-19. Produced via immunoSEQ multiplex PCR; TCRdb's table is partial and in-frame only. The data hold 180,000 or so clones, with around 85% observed a single time. V lost 9 bases and J lost 8, with 16 bases in between. CDR3 length: 13 residues. Germline V lookup: CDR1 KGHDR, CDR2 SFDVKD. Specimen: peripheral blood. The chain joins TRBV24-1 to TRBJ2-1, with D possibly matching TRBD2 (6 bases). The source is a woman of 80 years or more with acute or convalescent COVID-19. CDR3 protein: CATGARGTDEQFF. CDR3 coding DNA: TGTGCCACCGGGGCGCGGGGTACCGATGAGCAGTTCTTC.